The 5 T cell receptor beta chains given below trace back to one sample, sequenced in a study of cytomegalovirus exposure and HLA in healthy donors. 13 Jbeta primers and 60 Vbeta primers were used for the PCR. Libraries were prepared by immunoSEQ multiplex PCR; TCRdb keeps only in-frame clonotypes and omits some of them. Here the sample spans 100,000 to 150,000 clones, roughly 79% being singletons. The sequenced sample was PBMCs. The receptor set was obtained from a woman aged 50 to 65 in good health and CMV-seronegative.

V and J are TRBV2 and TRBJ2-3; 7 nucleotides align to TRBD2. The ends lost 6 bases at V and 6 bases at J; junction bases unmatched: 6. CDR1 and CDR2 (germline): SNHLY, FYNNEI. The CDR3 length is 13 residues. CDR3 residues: CASSRGSSDTQYF. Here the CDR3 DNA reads TGTGCCAGCAGCCGCGGGAGTTCGGATACGCAGTATTTT. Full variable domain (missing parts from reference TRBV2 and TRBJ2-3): EPEVTQTPSHQVTQMGQEVILRCVPISNHLYFYWYRQILGQKVEFLVSFYNNEISEKSEIFDDQFSVERPDGSNFTLKIRSTKLEDSAMYFCASSRGSSDTQYFGPGTRLTVL.

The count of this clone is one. Here the CDR3 DNA reads TGTGCCAGCAGCCCCAACCCCGGGATGACTACGTGGAATGAGCAGTTCTTC. Its protein product is CASSPNPGMTTWNEQFF. V and J are TRBV7-3 and TRBJ2-1, with D possibly matching TRBD2 (5 bases). The germline V and J ends were trimmed by 5 bases and 7 bases, with 24 bases remaining between them. This CDR3 is 17 amino acids long. Germline V CDR1 and CDR2: SGHTA, FQGTGA.

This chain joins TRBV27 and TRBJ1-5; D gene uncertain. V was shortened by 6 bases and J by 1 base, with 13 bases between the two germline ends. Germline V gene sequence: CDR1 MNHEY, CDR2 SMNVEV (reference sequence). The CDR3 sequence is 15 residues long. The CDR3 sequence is CASRTIGPSNQPQHF. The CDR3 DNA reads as TGTGCCAGCAGGACTATCGGTCCAAGCAATCAGCCCCAGCATTTT.

Here the CDR3 reads CASSARLAGGNTGELFF. The CDR3 DNA follows: TGCGCCAGCAGCGCAAGACTAGCGGGAGGGAACACCGGGGAGCTGTTTTTT. V gene TRBV4-1 combines with J gene TRBJ2-2, with 13 bases that match TRBD2. The CDR3 extends over 17 amino acids. The J segment lost 1 base and the V segment lost 5 bases, leaving 4 bases of the junction unmatched. The germline gives CDR1 MGHRA, CDR2 YSYEKL.

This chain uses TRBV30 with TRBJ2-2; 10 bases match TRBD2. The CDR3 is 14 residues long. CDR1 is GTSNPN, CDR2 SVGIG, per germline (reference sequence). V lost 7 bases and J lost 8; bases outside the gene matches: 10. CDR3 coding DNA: TGTGCCTCACACCCGGGACTAGCGTCTGGGGAGCTGTTTTTT. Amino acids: CASHPGLASGELFF.